These 3 T cell receptor beta chains originate from one sample sequenced in a study of identical twins. Each CDR3 protein is one row after TCRdb ran MiXCR on the 5' RACE reads. The profile covers about 470,000 distinct CDR3 sequences, with 24% appearing a single time and over 2.5% taken by the ten largest. These data are also associated with another study on T cells expressing NK-cell markers.

Sequencing input: CD4+ T cells sorted from blood. Every receptor here comes from a young woman in good health.

This chain links TRBV5-5 with TRBJ2-7; 7 bases are shared with TRBD1. This CDR3 comprises 14 residues. Germline-derived CDR1 and CDR2 are SGHKS and YYEKEE (reference sequence). Unmatched junction bases numbered 7, after V lost 2 bases and J lost 5 bases. The CDR3 here is CASSFYTGANEQYF. The CDR3 nucleotides are TGTGCCAGCAGCTTTTACACAGGGGCTAACGAGCAGTACTTC.

The chain is built from TRBV20-1 and TRBJ2-2; a weak D match, TRBD1 (6 bases). Germline V lookup: CDR1 DFQATT, CDR2 SNEGSKA (reference sequence). CDR3 length equals 15 residues. Deletions cut 7 bases from V and 5 bases from J, with 20 bases between. CDR3 in amino acids: CSVSSGAGRTGELFF. DNA for the CDR3: TGCAGTGTCTCGTCAGGGGCCGGGCGGACCGGGGAGCTGTTTTTT.

This clonotype was found a few times. The V gene is TRBV5-5, the J gene TRBJ2-5; D gene uncertain. Germline CDR1 reads SGHKS; CDR2 reads YYEKEE (reference sequence). With 2 bases removed from V and 1 base from J, the gap between germline ends came to 6 bases. This CDR3 spans 13 amino acids. The chain's CDR3 is CASSFLLQETQYF. CDR3 DNA sequence: TGTGCCAGCAGCTTTCTTCTCCAAGAGACCCAGTACTTC. The full variable domain, rest sourced from reference TRBV5-5 and TRBJ2-5, is DAGVTQSPTHLIKTRGQQVTLRCSPISGHKSVSWYQQVLGQGPQFIFQYYEKEERGRGNFPDRFSARQFPNYSSELNVNALLLGDSALYLCASSFLLQETQYFGPGTRLLVL.